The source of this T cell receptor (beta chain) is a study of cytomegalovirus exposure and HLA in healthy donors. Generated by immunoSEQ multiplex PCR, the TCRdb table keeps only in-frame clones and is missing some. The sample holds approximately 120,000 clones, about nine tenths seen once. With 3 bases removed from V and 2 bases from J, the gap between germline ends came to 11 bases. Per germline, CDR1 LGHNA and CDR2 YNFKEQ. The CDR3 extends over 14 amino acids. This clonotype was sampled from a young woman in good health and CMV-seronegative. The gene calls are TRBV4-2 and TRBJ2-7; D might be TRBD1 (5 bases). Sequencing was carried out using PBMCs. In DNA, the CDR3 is TGTGCCAGCAGCCAGATGCAGGGAACCTACGAGCAGTACTTC. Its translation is CASSQMQGTYEQYF.